The T cell receptor (beta chain) described here comes from a study of blood T cell repertoires in COVID-19. About the study: Sites across the United States, Italy and Spain contributed samples from acute and convalescent COVID-19. The analysed material was cDNA or gDNA that came from T cells, B-cell-depleted T cells, or PBMCs.

One Seattle source followed patients from active infection through their disease course. Original analysis: Counts of nucleated cells, estimated from reference gene primer amplification, were obtained. Libraries were prepared by immunoSEQ multiplex PCR; TCRdb keeps only in-frame clonotypes and omits some of them. The V and J calls and clone size were taken over from that table, and D and trimming were inferred from the DNA. The sample yields around 200,000 clones, more than 70% seen once. V gave up 6 bases and J gave up 4 bases; unmatched junction bases: 5. The CDR3 is 13 residues long. Germline V CDR1 and CDR2: MDHEN, SYDVKM. A single count supports this clone.

The sequence derives from a person between 65 and 80 years old with COVID-19, enrolled during active disease. Input material: peripheral blood. The chain carries TRBV28 and TRBJ1-1; 7 nucleotides match TRBD1. For the CDR3, the DNA is TGTGCCAGCAGATTTGGACAGGTCACTGAAGCTTTCTTT. Amino acid sequence: CASRFGQVTEAFF.